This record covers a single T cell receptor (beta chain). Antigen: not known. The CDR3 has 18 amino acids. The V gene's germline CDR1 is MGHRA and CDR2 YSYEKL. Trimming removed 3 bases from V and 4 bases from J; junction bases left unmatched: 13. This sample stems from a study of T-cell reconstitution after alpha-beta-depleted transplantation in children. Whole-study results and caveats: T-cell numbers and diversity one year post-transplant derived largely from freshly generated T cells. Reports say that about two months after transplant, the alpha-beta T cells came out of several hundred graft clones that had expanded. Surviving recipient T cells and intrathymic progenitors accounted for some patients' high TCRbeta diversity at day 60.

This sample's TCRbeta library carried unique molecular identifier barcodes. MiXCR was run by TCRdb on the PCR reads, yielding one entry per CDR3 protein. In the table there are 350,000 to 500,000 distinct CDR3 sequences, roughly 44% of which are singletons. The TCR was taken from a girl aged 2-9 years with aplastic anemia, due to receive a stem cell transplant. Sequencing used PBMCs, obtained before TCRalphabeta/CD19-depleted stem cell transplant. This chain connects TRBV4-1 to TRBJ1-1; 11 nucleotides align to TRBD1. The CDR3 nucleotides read TGCGCCAGCAGCCAGCTACCGGGACAGGGGGATGCGGGCACTGAAGCTTTCTTT. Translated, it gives CASSQLPGQGDAGTEAFF.